These 27 T cell receptor beta chains originate from one sample sequenced in a study of radiotherapy plus CTLA-4 blockade in lung cancer. This table comes from immunoSEQ multiplex PCR, and its TCRdb copy is limited to in-frame clones, with some not included. The sample yields tens of thousands of clones, approximately 80% seen once. The material sequenced was peripheral blood, taken from a patient treated with radiotherapy plus ipilimumab. The source is a human donor with non-small cell lung cancer who had stable disease on radiotherapy plus ipilimumab.

The chain links TRBV5-4 to TRBJ2-3; 14 nucleotides match TRBD2. Germline V gene data show CDR1 as SGHNT and CDR2 as YYREEE (reference sequence). The J segment lost 2 bases and the V segment lost 7 bases, leaving 15 bases of the junction unmatched. The CDR3 spans 19 residues. Here the CDR3 reads CASSQGLAGALGLTDTQYF. The DNA for the CDR3 is TGTGCCAGCTCCCAGGGACTAGCGGGGGCGTTGGGCCTCACAGATACGCAGTATTTT.

J is TRBJ1-2 and V is TRBV7-2, with 8 bases matching TRBD1. The germline V gene encodes CDR1 SGHTA and CDR2 FQGNSA. V trimming: 6 bases; J trimming: 8 bases; junction bases outside the gene matches: 8. This CDR3 is built from 13 residues. In DNA form, the CDR3 reads TGTGCCAGCAGTTCTCAGGGGGCCAGGGGCTACACCTTC. It is translated as CASSSQGARGYTF.

This chain links TRBV4-1 with TRBJ1-2; D gene unclear. The germline CDR1 and CDR2 sequences are MGHRA and YSYEKL. The CDR3 spans 12 residues. Trimming left V 1 base short and J 8 bases short, with 8 bases between. CDR3 in DNA: TGCGCCAGCAGCCAAGTGAGTCAGGGCTACACCTTC. Encoded protein: CASSQVSQGYTF.

The chain employs TRBV6-1 and TRBJ1-2; the match to TRBD1 covers 7 bases. The trim removed 7 bases at V and 1 base at J, leaving 6 bases unmatched. Germline CDR1 and CDR2: MNHNS and SASEGT. This CDR3 has 14 residues. The CDR3 DNA follows: TGTGCCAGCAACCTGGGACAGAATAACTATGGCTACACCTTC. This gives the protein CASNLGQNNYGYTF.

This chain connects TRBV9 to TRBJ2-3; maybe TRBD1 (5 bases). V was clipped by 3 bases and J by 2 bases, with 10 bases between them. The germline V gene has CDR1 SGDLS and CDR2 YYNGEE. This CDR3 spans 14 amino acids. CDR3 amino acids: CASSADTHTDTQYF. CDR3 in DNA: TGTGCCAGCAGCGCGGACACTCACACAGATACGCAGTATTTT.

DNA for the CDR3: TGTGCCAGCAGCCACACGACAGCTGGTCATGGCACAGATACGCAGTATTTT. This sequence encodes CASSHTTAGHGTDTQYF. The rearrangement joins TRBV13 to TRBJ2-3; weak D call: TRBD1 (5 bases). This CDR3 spans 17 amino acids. Germline lookup yields CDR1 PRHDT and CDR2 FYEKMQ (reference sequence). Between the trimmed V and J ends, which lost 5 bases and 1 base, there was a span of 19 bases. Supplemented by reference TRBV13 and TRBJ2-3, the full variable domain reads AAGVIQSPRHLIKEKRETATLKCYPIPRHDTVYWYQQGPGQDPQFLISFYEKMQSDKGSIPDRFSAQQFSDYHSELNMSSLELGDSALYFCASSHTTAGHGTDTQYFGPGTRLTVL.

As DNA, the CDR3 is TGTGCCATCAGCCCCGGACAGGGCGACACCGGGGAGCTGTTTTTT. Its protein product is CAISPGQGDTGELFF. V gene TRBV10-3 combines with J gene TRBJ2-2; 8 nucleotides agree with TRBD1. CDR1 is ENHRY, CDR2 SYGVKD, per germline. The CDR3 loop spans 15 amino acids. V lost 6 bases, J lost 3 bases, and 6 bases stayed unmatched.

Worth noting for this clone: Within the sample, other DNA sequences also encode this same CDR3. V is TRBV7-8 and J is TRBJ1-3; the D is unclear. Germline V gene lookup returns CDR1 SGHVS and CDR2 FQNEAQ. The CDR3 covers 14 residues. V was pared by 1 base and J by 2 bases, with 6 bases between. The CDR3: CASSLGTAGNTIYF. The DNA of the CDR3 is TGTGCCAGCAGCTTAGGGACTGCTGGAAACACCATATATTTT.

The chain links TRBV5-1 to TRBJ1-4; the D gene is possibly TRBD1 (6 bases). V lost 1 base to trimming and J lost 7 bases, with 17 bases between them. Per germline, CDR1 SGHRS and CDR2 YFSETQ. The CDR3 has 16 residues. The CDR3 sequence: CASSLTIGGAAEKLFF. CDR3 nucleotides: TGCGCCAGCAGCTTGACTATCGGGGGGGCTGCTGAAAAACTGTTTTTT.

The chain is built from TRBV5-7 and TRBJ1-1; 10 bases align to TRBD1. TRBV5-7 is an ORF; its function is uncertain. With 4 bases clipped from V and 2 bases from J, the junction kept 8 bases outside the gene matches. This CDR3 has 16 amino acids. DNA for the CDR3: TGTGCCAGCAGCAAAATGAGGGACAGGGGTAACACTGAAGCTTTCTTT. This codes for CASSKMRDRGNTEAFF.

The chain employs TRBV7-2 and TRBJ1-6; D is possibly TRBD1 (6 bases). The CDR3 covers 15 residues. Germline V gene sequence: CDR1 SGHTA, CDR2 FQGNSA. Trimming stripped 1 base from V and 9 bases from J, with 13 bases between. CDR3 nucleotide sequence: TGTGCCAGCAGCTTAGTCAGCAGGGGAGGTTCACCCCTCCACTTT. Protein product: CASSLVSRGGSPLHF. The whole variable domain, filled in from reference TRBV7-2 and TRBJ1-6, reads GAGVSQSPSNKVTEKGKDVELRCDPISGHTALYWYRQSLGQGLEFLIYFQGNSAPDKSGLPSDRFSAERTGGSVSTLTIQRTQQEDSAVYLCASSLVSRGGSPLHFGNGTRLTVT.

CDR3 bases: TGTGCCAGCAGCCCGACAGGCTCCCGCAACTATGGCTACACCTTC. This translates into CASSPTGSRNYGYTF. V and J are TRBV5-8 and TRBJ1-2; a possible D gene is TRBD1 (6 bases). Germline V gene sequence: CDR1 SGHTS, CDR2 YDEGEE. The CDR3 is 15 residues long. Trimming shortened V by 4 bases and J by 2 bases, and 15 bases separated the two germline ends.

The genes are TRBV27 and TRBJ2-5; maybe TRBD2 (6 bases). With 5 bases removed from V and 4 bases from J, the gap between germline ends came to 14 bases. Germline V gene data show CDR1 as MNHEY and CDR2 as SMNVEV (reference sequence). The CDR3 is 14 amino acids. CDR3 protein: CASSQTSNGETQYF. The DNA for the CDR3 is TGTGCCAGCAGTCAAACTAGCAACGGAGAGACCCAGTACTTC.

The V call is TRBV12-5, the J call TRBJ1-1; 7 nucleotides agree with TRBD1. In germline, CDR1 is LGHNT, CDR2 FRNRAP. Losses at the gene ends were 1 base for V and 4 bases for J; bases not matched to a gene: 6. This CDR3 spans 15 amino acids. CDR3 sequence reads: CASGLGQGLGTEAFF. CDR3 DNA: TGTGCTAGTGGTTTGGGACAGGGTTTGGGCACTGAAGCTTTCTTT. The entire variable domain, with the rest obtained from reference TRBV12-5 and TRBJ1-1, is as follows: DARVTQTPRHKVTEMGQEVTMRCQPILGHNTVFWYRQTMMQGLELLAYFRNRAPLDDSGMPKDRFSAEMPDATLATLKIQPSEPRDSAVYFCASGLGQGLGTEAFFGQGTRLTVV.

V gene TRBV6-1 combines with J gene TRBJ1-6; no clear D gene. Germline-derived CDR1 and CDR2 are MNHNS and SASEGT. This CDR3 region has 15 residues. V gave up 5 bases and J gave up 10 bases, with 18 bases separating them. The chain's CDR3 is CASSTPTTLGSPLHF. The CDR3 bases are TGTGCCAGCAGTACCCCGACGACGTTGGGATCACCCCTCCACTTT.

V gene TRBV5-6 combines with J gene TRBJ1-5; D perhaps matches TRBD1 (6 bases). The germline CDR1 and CDR2 sequences are SGHDT and YYEEEE. The CDR3 runs 17 residues. Trimming removed 2 bases at V and 0 bases at J, with 15 bases between. The CDR3 coding sequence is TGTGCCAGCAGCTTTAATGGGGGCGGTTATAGCAATCAGCCCCAGCATTTT. This translates into CASSFNGGGYSNQPQHF.

V gene TRBV12-5 combines with J gene TRBJ1-2; 9 bases match TRBD1. The germline V gene encodes CDR1 LGHNT and CDR2 FRNRAP. This CDR3 is 14 amino acids long. Losses at the gene ends were 1 base for V and 4 bases for J; bases not matched to a gene: 1. The CDR3 nucleotides read TGTGCTAGTGGTTTGGGGACAGGGGCCTATGGCTACACCTTC. Its protein is CASGLGTGAYGYTF.

The chain couples TRBV6-6 to TRBJ1-1; D may be TRBD1 (6 bases). The V end lost 6 bases, the J end lost 1 base, and 18 bases lay between the germline ends. Germline V gives CDR1 MNHNY, CDR2 SVGAGI (reference sequence). CDR3 length: 16 amino acids. The CDR3 sequence: CASRRQTRGGNTEAFF. CDR3 in DNA: TGTGCCAGCAGACGACAAACCAGGGGTGGGAACACTGAAGCTTTCTTT.

The chain joins TRBV28 to TRBJ2-7; D is uncertain. Germline CDR1 and CDR2: MDHEN and SYDVKM. V dropped 2 bases and J dropped 0 bases, with 8 bases sitting between them. The CDR3 is made up of 14 amino acids. CDR3: CASSLGGSSYEQYV. The CDR3, as DNA: TGTGCCAGCAGTTTAGGTGGATCCTCCTACGAGCAGTACGTC.

This clone was counted only a few times. V and J are TRBV30 and TRBJ1-6; TRBD1 might be the D (5 bases). The V gene lost 1 base and the J gene lost 15 bases, with 13 bases spanning the gap. This CDR3 comprises 12 residues. CDR1 and CDR2 from the germline V gene are GTSNPN and SVGIG (reference sequence). This CDR3 is CAWSGTGAGLHF. The CDR3 bases are TGTGCCTGGAGTGGGACCGGGGCGGGCCTCCACTTT.

This clone was observed once. The chain carries TRBV6-5 and TRBJ1-6, with a tentative D call TRBD1 (5 bases). In germline, CDR1 is MNHEY, CDR2 SVGAGI. Between the trimmed V and J ends, which lost 5 bases and 7 bases, there was a span of 15 bases. The CDR3 has 15 amino acids. The CDR3: CASSPDNPGNSPLHF. The CDR3 DNA reads as TGTGCCAGCAGTCCGGACAACCCGGGGAATTCACCCCTCCACTTT.

The V gene is TRBV15, the J gene TRBJ1-5; 9 bases map to TRBD1. The CDR3 spans 15 residues. After removal of 0 bases from V and 15 bases from J, the junction contained 12 bases not matched to a gene. Germline V gives CDR1 LNHNV, CDR2 YYDKDF (reference sequence). This chain's CDR3 is CATSRDRDRGLIGHF. The DNA for the CDR3 is TGTGCCACCAGCAGAGATCGAGACAGGGGGTTAATCGGGCATTTT.

This clone was seen only a few times. The CDR3 here is CASNKDRGDEKLFF. The CDR3 bases are TGTGCCAGCAACAAAGACAGGGGGGATGAAAAACTGTTTTTT. This chain links TRBV6-5 with TRBJ1-4, with 9 bases aligning to TRBD1. There are 14 residues in the CDR3. Germline V gene sequence: CDR1 MNHEY, CDR2 SVGAGI. V gave up 7 bases and J gave up 6 bases; unmatched junction bases: 6.

This clone was counted between two and nine times. The chain recombines TRBV19 with TRBJ1-2; D remains ambiguous. The CDR3 is 10 residues long. Germline V gene sequence: CDR1 LNHDA, CDR2 SQIVND (reference sequence). The V gene lost 9 bases and the J gene lost 8 bases, with 10 bases spanning the gap. CDR3 in amino acids: CASRGVGYTF. In DNA, the CDR3 is TGTGCCAGCCGAGGCGTCGGCTACACCTTC.

The V and J genes are TRBV9 and TRBJ2-5; D gene ambiguous. V lost 0 bases and J lost 5, with 8 bases in between. CDR3 size: 13 residues. From germline, CDR1 is SGDLS and CDR2 YYNGEE. CDR3 in DNA: TGTGCCAGCAGCGTAGGACTGAGGGAGACCCAGTACTTC. It translates to CASSVGLRETQYF.

This clone was recorded a few times. V and J are TRBV10-3 and TRBJ2-7; the match to TRBD2 covers 8 bases. Germline V gene lookup returns CDR1 ENHRY and CDR2 SYGVKD. This CDR3 has 14 residues. Trimming removed 8 bases from V and 5 bases from J; junction bases left unmatched: 11. CDR3 DNA: TGTGCCATCTCCGGGGGGGCCACGGGCCACGAGCAGTACTTC. Its protein product is CAISGGATGHEQYF.

V is TRBV15 and J is TRBJ2-2; weak D call: TRBD1 (5 bases). Germline V lookup: CDR1 LNHNV, CDR2 YYDKDF (reference sequence). The CDR3 totals 17 residues. V shed 4 bases and J shed 2 bases, with 17 bases lying between them. The DNA of the CDR3 is TGTGCCACCAGCAAAGACAGCGCACTCCCAAACACCGGGGAGCTGTTTTTT. It codes for CATSKDSALPNTGELFF.